These 13 T cell receptor beta chains share one sample of origin, sequenced in a study of cytomegalovirus exposure and HLA in healthy donors (dated by TCRdb to about 2017). Receptors were amplified or captured by the immunoSEQ multiplex PCR assay. A mixture of 60 forward primers for TCR Vbeta segments and 13 reverse primers for TCR Jbeta segments was used in the multiplex PCR. TCRdb stores this immuneACCESS table with in-frame sequences only. Part of the clones is absent; in the studies checked, under half of the shortfall reflects unresolved V genes, and no reason is known for the rest. Present in this sample are about 120,000 clones, 70% to 75% of which were seen just once. Together, the top ten hold 1.6% of the sample. The sequencing input was PBMCs. These receptors originate from a woman younger than 35 in good health and CMV-seronegative.

J is TRBJ2-1 and V is TRBV5-1; TRBD1 agrees at 9 bases. V lost 4 bases, J lost 8 bases, and 16 bases stayed unmatched. Germline V gene sequence: CDR1 SGHRS, CDR2 YFSETQ. This CDR3 is 17 amino acids long. CDR3 sequence (DNA): TGCGCCAGCAGCAACAAAAGGGACAGGGTTTTCTCAGATGAGCAGTTCTTC. Amino acids: CASSNKRDRVFSDEQFF.

This clone was found a few times. The genes are TRBV27 and TRBJ1-1, with D unresolved. Germline CDR1 reads MNHEY; CDR2 reads SMNVEV (reference sequence). CDR3 length equals 14 residues. Trimming shortened V by 7 bases and J by 0 bases, and 12 bases separated the two germline ends. This CDR3 reads CASKVTGMNTEAFF. The CDR3 DNA follows: TGTGCCAGCAAAGTAACCGGGATGAACACTGAAGCTTTCTTT.

This clone appeared a single time. CDR3 bases: TGTGCCAGCAGCTTAGGACGGGTTACTGAAGCTTTCTTT. This translates into CASSLGRVTEAFF. J is TRBJ1-1 and V is TRBV11-2; D remains ambiguous. V was pared by 1 base and J by 5 bases, with 8 bases between. Germline values: CDR1 SGHAT, CDR2 FQNNGV. The CDR3 is 13 residues long.

The J gene is TRBJ1-5, the V gene TRBV2; 7 bases fit TRBD1. The germline CDR1 and CDR2 sequences are SNHLY and FYNNEI. The CDR3 extends over 17 amino acids. With 6 bases clipped from V and 2 bases from J, the junction kept 13 bases outside the gene matches. The CDR3 bases are TGTGCCAGCAGCTCAACCAGGACAGGAGGGGGCAATCAGCCCCAGCATTTT. Translation gives CASSSTRTGGGNQPQHF.

This sequence joins TRBV5-6 and TRBJ2-5; D is possibly TRBD1 (5 bases). The germline CDR1 and CDR2 sequences are SGHDT and YYEEEE. V gave up 5 bases and J gave up 7 bases, with 12 bases separating them. CDR3 length: 12 amino acids. CDR3 amino acids: CASRQGSATQYF. The CDR3 bases are TGTGCCAGCAGGCAGGGTAGTGCGACCCAGTACTTC.

This clone was observed a handful of times. The rearrangement links TRBV7-2 to TRBJ2-7, with D tentatively TRBD2 (6 bases). The CDR3 spans 15 residues. Trimming stripped 1 base from V and 1 base from J, with 11 bases between. Germline V gene sequence: CDR1 SGHTA, CDR2 FQGNSA. The CDR3 DNA reads TGTGCCAGCAGCTTAGACCCGGGGGTTTCCTACGAGCAGTACTTC. Its protein is CASSLDPGVSYEQYF.

This clone was detected a few times. The chain has TRBV13 and TRBJ1-1, with D unclear. V lost 7 bases and J 6 bases, leaving 15 bases between the germline ends. This CDR3 comprises 13 residues. Germline CDR1 and CDR2: PRHDT and FYEKMQ (reference sequence). CDR3 residues: CASTSRGLAEAFF. The DNA of the CDR3 is TGTGCCAGCACTTCCCGGGGTCTTGCTGAAGCTTTCTTT.

The rearrangement links TRBV2 to TRBJ1-5; 7 nucleotides agree with TRBD1. This CDR3 is built from 15 residues. In germline, CDR1 is SNHLY, CDR2 FYNNEI. The V gene end was trimmed by 5 bases and the J gene end by 0 bases; junction bases not matched to a gene: 4. The CDR3 region is CASSKDRYSNQPQHF. DNA of the CDR3: TGTGCCAGCAGTAAGGACAGGTATAGCAATCAGCCCCAGCATTTT.

J is TRBJ1-2 and V is TRBV2, with D hard to call. Germline V gene lookup returns CDR1 SNHLY and CDR2 FYNNEI. This CDR3 has 16 amino acids. Trimming stripped 1 base from V and 0 bases from J, with 12 bases between. The CDR3 DNA reads as TGTGCCAGCAGTGAAGTGACTGGCAGTACTAACTATGGCTACACCTTC. It codes for CASSEVTGSTNYGYTF.

V usage is TRBV28 and J usage is TRBJ1-2; TRBD1 matches 7 bases. CDR1 is MDHEN and CDR2 is SYDVKM in the germline V gene. The V segment lost 3 bases and the J segment 6 bases; nucleotides outside the gene matches: 13. CDR3 size: 16 residues. CDR3 region: CASSFIGARDSDGYTF. The CDR3 nucleotides read TGTGCCAGCAGTTTTATTGGGGCCCGGGACAGCGATGGCTACACCTTC.

This chain uses TRBV7-3 with TRBJ1-1, with D possibly matching TRBD1 (6 bases). V gave up 2 bases and J gave up 1 base, with 17 bases separating them. CDR3 length: 17 residues. From germline, CDR1 is SGHTA and CDR2 FQGTGA. The DNA for the CDR3 is TGTGCCAGCAGCTTAGAGGGGGATCGGTCTACGAACACTGAAGCTTTCTTT. Residues: CASSLEGDRSTNTEAFF.

The chain is built from TRBV5-4 and TRBJ2-7; 9 bases line up with TRBD1. This CDR3 is built from 15 residues. Germline V gene data show CDR1 as SGHNT and CDR2 as YYREEE (reference sequence). V dropped 7 bases and J dropped 6; count of bases not matched to a gene: 14. CDR3 nucleotide sequence: TGTGCCAGCGCCGCCGGACAGGGGACTTATGTCGAGCAGTACTTC. It encodes CASAAGQGTYVEQYF.

The J gene is TRBJ1-4, the V gene TRBV28; unclear D gene. The germline V and J ends were trimmed by 5 bases and 8 bases, with 18 bases remaining between them. The CDR3 is 15 amino acids. Germline lookup yields CDR1 MDHEN and CDR2 SYDVKM. CDR3 amino acids: CASSPPPRGREKLFF. DNA of the CDR3: TGTGCCAGCAGTCCGCCCCCCAGAGGGCGGGAAAAACTGTTTTTT.